This T cell receptor beta chain was profiled in a study of blood T cell repertoires in COVID-19. Study summary: From T cells, B-cell-depleted T cells, or PBMCs came the material, which was cDNA or gDNA.

The V and J ends lost 7 bases and 7 bases, in that order; junction bases with no gene match: 14. CDR1 and CDR2 from the germline V gene are MNHEY and SVGAGI. The CDR3 loop spans 15 amino acids. TCRdb's table, derived via immunoSEQ multiplex PCR, lists solely in-frame clones and lacks some. The data hold around 280,000 clones, with 70% to 90% observed a single time. Sequencing used peripheral blood. This receptor was identified in a man between 70 and 80 years old with acute or convalescent COVID-19. V and J are TRBV6-5 and TRBJ2-7, with TRBD2 matching 9 bases. For the CDR3, the DNA is TGTGCCAGCACCAACTCCGGGACTAGCCCGCGAGAGCAGTACTTC. The encoded protein is CASTNSGTSPREQYF.